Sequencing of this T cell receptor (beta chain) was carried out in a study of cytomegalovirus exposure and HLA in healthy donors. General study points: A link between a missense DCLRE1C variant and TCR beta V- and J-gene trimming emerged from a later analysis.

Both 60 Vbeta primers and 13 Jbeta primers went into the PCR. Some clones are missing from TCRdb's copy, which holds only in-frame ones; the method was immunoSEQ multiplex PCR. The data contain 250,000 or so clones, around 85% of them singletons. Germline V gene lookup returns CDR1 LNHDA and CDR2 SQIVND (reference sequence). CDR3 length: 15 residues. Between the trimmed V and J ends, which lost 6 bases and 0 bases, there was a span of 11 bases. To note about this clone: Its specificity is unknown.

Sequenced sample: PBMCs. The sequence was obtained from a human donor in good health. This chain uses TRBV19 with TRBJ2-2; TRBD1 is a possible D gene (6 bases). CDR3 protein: CASRQQGSNTGELFF. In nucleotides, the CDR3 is TGTGCCAGTAGGCAACAGGGTTCGAACACCGGGGAGCTGTTTTTT.